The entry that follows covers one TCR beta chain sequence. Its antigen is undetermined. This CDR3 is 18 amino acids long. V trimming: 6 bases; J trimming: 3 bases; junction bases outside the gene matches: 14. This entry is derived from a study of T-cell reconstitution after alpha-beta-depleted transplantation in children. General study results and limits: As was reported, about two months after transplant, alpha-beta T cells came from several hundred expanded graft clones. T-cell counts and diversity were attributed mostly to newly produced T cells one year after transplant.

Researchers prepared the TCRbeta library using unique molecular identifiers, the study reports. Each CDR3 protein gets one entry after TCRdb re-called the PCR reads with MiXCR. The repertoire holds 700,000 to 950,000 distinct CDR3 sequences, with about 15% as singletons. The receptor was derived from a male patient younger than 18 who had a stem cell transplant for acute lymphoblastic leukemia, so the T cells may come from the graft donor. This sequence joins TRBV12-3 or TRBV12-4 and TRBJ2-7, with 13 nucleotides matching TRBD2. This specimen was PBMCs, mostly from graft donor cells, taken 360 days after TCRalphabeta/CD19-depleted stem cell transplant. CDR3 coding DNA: TGTGCCAGCAGCCCCGCCGGACTAGCGGGAGTGCCCCACTACGAGCAGTACTTC. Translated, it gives CASSPAGLAGVPHYEQYF.